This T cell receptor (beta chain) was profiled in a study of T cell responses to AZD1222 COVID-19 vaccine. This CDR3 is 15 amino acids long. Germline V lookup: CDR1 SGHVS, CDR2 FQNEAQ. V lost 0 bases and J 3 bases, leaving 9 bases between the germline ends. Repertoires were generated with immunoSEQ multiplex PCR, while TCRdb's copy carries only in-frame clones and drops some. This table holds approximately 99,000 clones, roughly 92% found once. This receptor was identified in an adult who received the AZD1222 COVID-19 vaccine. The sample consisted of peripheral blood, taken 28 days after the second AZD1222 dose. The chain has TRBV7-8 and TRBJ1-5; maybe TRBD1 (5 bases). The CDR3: CASSLASGLNQPQHF. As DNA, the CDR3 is TGTGCCAGCAGCTTAGCCTCGGGGCTCAATCAGCCCCAGCATTTT.